This T cell receptor (beta chain) was found in a study of T cell repertoires in cytomegalovirus infection. Study overall: Alongside well-studied HLA-B-restricted CMV epitopes, recently identified HLA-C-restricted CMV epitopes were also used. An indication of both CMV infection and matching HLA type came from public TCR beta signatures. The study's findings and limits: The ex vivo response showed dominance by HLA-C-restricted CMV-specific TCR beta clonotypes. Summed frequency of public TCR beta families distinguished CMV carriers with the relevant HLA.

TCRdb itself ran the reads through MiXCR, one entry per CDR3 protein. This table holds around 570,000 distinct CDR3 sequences, approximately 40% found once. Germline-derived CDR1 and CDR2 are SGHTA and FQGNSA. The CDR3 extends over 15 amino acids. V lost 2 bases, J lost 5 bases, and 7 bases stayed unmatched. Comment on this clonotype: Its antigen is still unknown.

The receptor comes from a human donor in good health (CMV status not recorded). Some clones in this sample may be carry-over from other donors' samples. The sequencing here drew on cultured PBMCs, taken from culture after CMV antigen stimulation. The chain has TRBV7-2 and TRBJ2-3; 7 nucleotides line up with TRBD2. CDR3 in amino acids: CASSLTRERGDTQYF. The DNA for the CDR3 is TGTGCCAGCAGCTTAACCCGGGAGCGGGGAGATACGCAGTATTTT. The variable domain in full, completed from reference TRBV7-2 and TRBJ2-3, reads GAGVSQSPSNKVTEKGKDVELRCDPISGHTALYWYRQSLGQGLEFLIYFQGNSAPDKSGLPSDRFSAERTGGSVSTLTIQRTQQEDSAVYLCASSLTRERGDTQYFGPGTRLTVL.